One and the same sample provided the 17 T cell receptor beta chains below, sequenced in a study of blood T cell repertoires in COVID-19. Method: immunoSEQ multiplex PCR; TCRdb's copy keeps in-frame clones and lacks some. The table includes under 150,000 clones, roughly 80% detected once. Material for sequencing was peripheral blood. These receptors all stem from a woman aged 40 to 50 with active or convalescent COVID-19.

The chain recombines TRBV5-1 with TRBJ2-1; TRBD2 aligns across 12 bases. Germline V gives CDR1 SGHRS, CDR2 YFSETQ. After removal of 0 bases from V and 6 bases from J, the junction contained 4 bases not matched to a gene. CDR3 size: 16 residues. The CDR3 loop is CASSLAQGLAGNEQFF. In nucleotides, the CDR3 is TGCGCCAGCAGCTTGGCCCAGGGACTAGCGGGCAATGAGCAGTTCTTC.

The V call is TRBV28, the J call TRBJ2-7, with 8 nucleotides matching TRBD1. CDR1 and CDR2 from the germline V gene are MDHEN and SYDVKM. The CDR3 extends over 15 amino acids. J was trimmed by 4 bases and V by 6 bases; bases with no gene match: 11. The CDR3 sequence is CASSMGAGGSYEQYF. In nucleotides, the CDR3 is TGTGCCAGCAGCATGGGGGCAGGGGGCTCGTACGAGCAGTACTTC.

The chain combines TRBV9 with TRBJ1-2; 7 bases agree with TRBD1. The V segment lost 0 bases and the J segment 4 bases; nucleotides outside the gene matches: 6. Germline-derived CDR1 and CDR2 are SGDLS and YYNGEE. This CDR3 contains 15 residues. CDR3 bases: TGTGCCAGCAGCGTAGGTGGCAGGGGGTCCTATGGCTACACCTTC. This codes for CASSVGGRGSYGYTF.

This clone was counted between two and nine times. This sequence joins TRBV4-2 and TRBJ2-2; TRBD1 matches 7 bases. Looked up from germline, CDR1 is LGHNA and CDR2 is YNFKEQ. J was trimmed by 4 bases and V by 0 bases; bases with no gene match: 2. This CDR3 has 15 amino acids. CDR3 amino acids: CASSQDRGTTGELFF. CDR3 DNA sequence: TGTGCCAGCAGCCAAGACAGGGGGACCACCGGGGAGCTGTTTTTT.

J is TRBJ1-5 and V is TRBV7-8, with D possibly matching TRBD1 (5 bases). In germline, CDR1 is SGHVS, CDR2 FQNEAQ. The CDR3 spans 15 residues. The V and J ends lost 0 bases and 2 bases respectively, with 8 bases between them. The CDR3: CASSLAGGGNQPQHF. The CDR3 bases are TGTGCCAGCAGCTTAGCGGGGGGGGGCAATCAGCCCCAGCATTTT.

The chain uses TRBV7-7 and TRBJ2-1, with D perhaps TRBD2 (6 bases). The CDR3 totals 16 residues. The ends were cut back, 4 bases at V and 5 bases at J, with 18 bases in the middle. Germline CDR1 reads SSHAT; CDR2 reads FNYEAQ (reference sequence). In nucleotides, the CDR3 is TGTGCCAGCAGCTCACAACTAGCCCCGGGGAACAATGAGCAGTTCTTC. It yields the protein CASSSQLAPGNNEQFF.

This clone was seen a handful of times. CDR3: CAWSVDRREKLFF. In DNA form, the CDR3 reads TGTGCCTGGAGTGTGGACAGGAGGGAAAAACTGTTTTTT. The chain employs TRBV30 and TRBJ1-4; 7 bases line up with TRBD1. J was trimmed by 8 bases and V by 0 bases; bases with no gene match: 3. Germline values: CDR1 GTSNPN, CDR2 SVGIG (reference sequence). CDR3 length equals 13 residues.

This clone has a handful of counts. The chain uses TRBV6-5 and TRBJ1-2, with 8 nucleotides matching TRBD1. Germline CDR1 MNHEY, CDR2 SVGAGI. The length of the CDR3 is 14 residues. V dropped 2 bases and J dropped 10; count of bases not matched to a gene: 9. The CDR3 nucleotides read TGTGCCAGCAGTTACCTTCAGGGGGCGTCGATCTACACCTTC. Its translation: CASSYLQGASIYTF.

The chain has TRBV6-1 and TRBJ2-7; the D gene is possibly TRBD1 (6 bases). Germline V lookup: CDR1 MNHNS, CDR2 SASEGT. V was clipped by 2 bases and J by 7 bases, with 12 bases between them. The CDR3 runs 13 residues. The CDR3 reads CASSEQGFSEQYF. CDR3 sequence (DNA): TGTGCCAGCAGTGAACAGGGGTTTAGTGAGCAGTACTTC.

This chain uses TRBV28 with TRBJ1-5; 7 bases map to TRBD1. CDR3 length equals 16 residues. Germline CDR1 reads MDHEN; CDR2 reads SYDVKM. With 2 bases clipped from V and 0 bases from J, the junction kept 4 bases outside the gene matches. The CDR3 sequence is CASSLEGAASNQPQHF. In DNA, the CDR3 is TGTGCCAGCAGTTTAGAGGGGGCAGCTAGCAATCAGCCCCAGCATTTT.

The genes are TRBV5-6 and TRBJ2-5; TRBD2 agrees at 8 bases. CDR1 SGHDT and CDR2 YYEEEE come from the germline V gene. With V trimmed by 0 bases and J by 1 base, 8 bases remained unmatched. The CDR3 is 17 amino acids. The CDR3 DNA is TGTGCCAGCAGCTTGGCGACGGGACTAGGCCCCCAAGAGACCCAGTACTTC. This encodes CASSLATGLGPQETQYF. The whole variable domain, remainder taken from reference TRBV5-6 and TRBJ2-5, is DAGVTQSPTHLIKTRGQQVTLRCSPKSGHDTVSWYQQALGQGPQFIFQYYEEEERQRGNFPDRFSGHQFPNYSSELNVNALLLGDSALYLCASSLATGLGPQETQYFGPGTRLLVL.

The J gene is TRBJ2-2, the V gene TRBV11-3; TRBD1 agrees at 7 bases. The germline V gene has CDR1 SGHNT and CDR2 YENEEA. V was clipped by 5 bases and J by 2 bases; unmatched bases: 5. The CDR3 has 15 residues. The CDR3 is CASSPGQINTGELFF. The CDR3 nucleotides are TGTGCCAGCAGCCCGGGACAGATTAACACCGGGGAGCTGTTTTTT.

The V and J genes are TRBV18 and TRBJ2-5; TRBD1 agrees at 8 bases. Germline loops: CDR1 KGHSH, CDR2 LQKENI. With 2 bases clipped from V and 4 bases from J, the junction kept 6 bases outside the gene matches. The CDR3 spans 15 residues. CDR3 DNA sequence: TGTGCCAGCTCACCAGGGACAGGCATCCGAGAGACCCAGTACTTC. Translated, it gives CASSPGTGIRETQYF. Combining the CDR3 with reference TRBV18 and TRBJ2-5 gives the whole variable domain NAGVMQNPRHLVRRRGQEARLRCSPMKGHSHVYWYRQLPEEGLKFMVYLQKENIIDESGMPKERFSAEFPKEGPSILRIQQVVRGDSAAYFCASSPGTGIRETQYFGPGTRLLVL.

The chain joins TRBV24-1 to TRBJ2-5; 8 positions agree with TRBD1. Germline assignment: CDR1 KGHDR and CDR2 SFDVKD. V shed 3 bases, J shed 2 bases, and the junction held 7 bases outside the gene matches. The CDR3 spans 16 residues. CDR3 nucleotide sequence: TGTGCCACCAGTGATCAACACCGGACAGGGCAAGAGACCCAGTACTTC. Amino acid sequence: CATSDQHRTGQETQYF.

This chain links TRBV30 with TRBJ1-2; 7 nucleotides align to TRBD1. Germline V CDR1 and CDR2: GTSNPN, SVGIG (reference sequence). V shed 3 bases and J 2 bases; nucleotides not matched to a gene: 3. This CDR3 is 13 amino acids long. The CDR3 DNA reads TGTGCCTGGAGGACAGGGAGGAACTATGGCTACACCTTC. Translation: CAWRTGRNYGYTF.

The chain has TRBV7-9 and TRBJ2-2; 14 nucleotides align to TRBD2. J lost 1 base, V lost 5 bases, and 0 bases had no gene match. The CDR3 is 16 amino acids. CDR1 and CDR2 from the germline V gene are SEHNR and FQNEAQ (reference sequence). CDR3 protein: CASSGTSGGNTGELFF. CDR3 coding DNA: TGTGCCAGCAGCGGGACTAGCGGGGGGAACACCGGGGAGCTGTTTTTT.

This chain uses TRBV11-3 with TRBJ1-1; D perhaps matches TRBD1 (5 bases). The V end was cut by 5 bases, the J end by 0 bases, with 13 bases between. Germline CDR1 is SGHNT and CDR2 is YENEEA. There are 15 residues in the CDR3. CDR3 nucleotide sequence: TGTGCCAGCAGCCCCGGGGGAGGGCTGAACACTGAAGCTTTCTTT. Its translation is CASSPGGGLNTEAFF. Filled out from reference TRBV11-3 and TRBJ1-1, the complete variable domain reads EAGVVQSPRYKIIEKKQPVAFWCNPISGHNTLYWYLQNLGQGPELLIRYENEEAVDDSQLPKDRFSAERLKGVDSTLKIQPAELGDSAVYLCASSPGGGLNTEAFFGQGTRLTVV.